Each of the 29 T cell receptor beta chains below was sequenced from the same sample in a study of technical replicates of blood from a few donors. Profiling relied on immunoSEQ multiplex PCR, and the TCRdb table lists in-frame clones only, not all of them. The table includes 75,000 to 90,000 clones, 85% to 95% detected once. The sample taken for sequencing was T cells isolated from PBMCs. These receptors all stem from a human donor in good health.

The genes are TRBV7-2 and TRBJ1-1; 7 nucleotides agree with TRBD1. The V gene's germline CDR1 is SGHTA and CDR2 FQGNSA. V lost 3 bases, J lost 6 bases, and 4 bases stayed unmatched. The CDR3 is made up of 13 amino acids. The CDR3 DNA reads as TGTGCCAGCAGCTTGGGACAGTACGCTGAAGCTTTCTTT. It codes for CASSLGQYAEAFF.

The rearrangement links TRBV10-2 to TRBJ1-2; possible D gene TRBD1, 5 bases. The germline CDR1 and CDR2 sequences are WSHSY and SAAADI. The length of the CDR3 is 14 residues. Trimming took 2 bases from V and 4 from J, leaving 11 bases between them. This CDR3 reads CASSEPTVPYGYTF. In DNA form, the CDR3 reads TGCGCCAGCAGTGAGCCGACAGTCCCCTATGGCTACACCTTC.

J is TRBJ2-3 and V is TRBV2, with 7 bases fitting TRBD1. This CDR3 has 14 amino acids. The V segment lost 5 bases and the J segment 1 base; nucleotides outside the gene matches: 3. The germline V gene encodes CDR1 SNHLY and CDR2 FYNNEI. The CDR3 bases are TGTGCCAGCAGTCGGACAGGTGGCACAGATACGCAGTATTTT. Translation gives CASSRTGGTDTQYF.

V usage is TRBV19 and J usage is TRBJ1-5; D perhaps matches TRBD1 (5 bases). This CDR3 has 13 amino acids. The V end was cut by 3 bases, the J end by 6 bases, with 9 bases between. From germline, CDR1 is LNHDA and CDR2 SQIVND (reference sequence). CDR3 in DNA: TGTGCCAGTAGTATGCAGGGTGCTCAGCCCCAGCATTTT. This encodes CASSMQGAQPQHF.

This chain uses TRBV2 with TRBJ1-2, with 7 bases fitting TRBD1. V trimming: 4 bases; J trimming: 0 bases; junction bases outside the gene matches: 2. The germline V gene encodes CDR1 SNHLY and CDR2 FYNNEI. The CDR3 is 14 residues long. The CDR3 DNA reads TGTGCCAGCAGTGCCGGGACAGCTAACTATGGCTACACCTTC. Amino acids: CASSAGTANYGYTF.

The CDR3 reads CASSEYQGMNTEAFF. CDR3 DNA: TGCGCCAGCAGTGAGTATCAGGGGATGAACACTGAAGCTTTCTTT. The genes are TRBV10-2 and TRBJ1-1; a weak D match, TRBD1 (6 bases). This CDR3 spans 15 amino acids. Germline V gene sequence: CDR1 WSHSY, CDR2 SAAADI. The V gene lost 1 base and the J gene lost 0 bases, with 9 bases spanning the gap.

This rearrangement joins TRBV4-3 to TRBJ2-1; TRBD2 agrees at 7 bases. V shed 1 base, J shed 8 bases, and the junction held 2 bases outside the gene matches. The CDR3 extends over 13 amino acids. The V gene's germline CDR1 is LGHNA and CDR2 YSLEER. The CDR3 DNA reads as TGCGCCAGCAGCCAAGGGCGGGAGTATGAGCAGTTCTTC. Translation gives CASSQGREYEQFF.

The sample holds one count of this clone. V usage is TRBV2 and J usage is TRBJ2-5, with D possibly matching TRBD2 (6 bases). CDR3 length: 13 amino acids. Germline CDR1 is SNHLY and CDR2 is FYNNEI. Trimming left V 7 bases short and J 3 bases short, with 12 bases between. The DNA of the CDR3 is TGTGCCAGCACCGGGCTAGCGAAAGAGACCCAGTACTTC. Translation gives CASTGLAKETQYF.

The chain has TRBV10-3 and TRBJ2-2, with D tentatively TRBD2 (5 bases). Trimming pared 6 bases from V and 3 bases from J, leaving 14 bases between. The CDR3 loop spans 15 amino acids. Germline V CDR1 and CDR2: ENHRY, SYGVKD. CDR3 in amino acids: CAISPSHEDTGELFF. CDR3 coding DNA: TGTGCCATCAGCCCTAGCCACGAGGACACCGGGGAGCTGTTTTTT.

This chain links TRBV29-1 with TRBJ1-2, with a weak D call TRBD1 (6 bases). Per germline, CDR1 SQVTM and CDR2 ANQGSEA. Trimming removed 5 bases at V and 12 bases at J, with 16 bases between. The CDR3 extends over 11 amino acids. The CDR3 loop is CSVPDSAGDTF. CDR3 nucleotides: TGCAGCGTTCCGGACAGCGCCGGAGACACCTTC.

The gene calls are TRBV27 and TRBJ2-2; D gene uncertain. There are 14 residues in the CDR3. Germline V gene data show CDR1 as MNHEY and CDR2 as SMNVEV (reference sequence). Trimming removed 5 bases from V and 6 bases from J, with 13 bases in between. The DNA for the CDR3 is TGTGCCAGCAGTGCCAACCCCGGTTCCGGGGAGCTGTTTTTT. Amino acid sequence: CASSANPGSGELFF.

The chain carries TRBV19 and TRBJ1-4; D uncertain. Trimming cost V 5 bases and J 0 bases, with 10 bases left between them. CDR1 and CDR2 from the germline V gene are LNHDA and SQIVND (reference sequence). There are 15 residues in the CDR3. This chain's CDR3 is CASSPGEATNEKLFF. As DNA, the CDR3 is TGTGCCAGTAGTCCCGGGGAGGCAACTAATGAAAAACTGTTTTTT.

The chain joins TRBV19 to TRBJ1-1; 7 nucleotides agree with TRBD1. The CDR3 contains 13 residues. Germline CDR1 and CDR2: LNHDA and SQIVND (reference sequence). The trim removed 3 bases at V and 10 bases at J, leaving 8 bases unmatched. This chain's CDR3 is CASSMEEGASAFF. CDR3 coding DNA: TGTGCCAGTAGTATGGAAGAGGGGGCATCAGCTTTCTTT.

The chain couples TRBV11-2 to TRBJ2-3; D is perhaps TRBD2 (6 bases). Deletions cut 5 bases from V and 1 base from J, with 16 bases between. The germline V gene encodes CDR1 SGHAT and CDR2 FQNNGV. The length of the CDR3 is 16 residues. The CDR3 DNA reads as TGTGCCAGCAGCCCATTCACGGGACTGCGCACAGATACGCAGTATTTT. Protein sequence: CASSPFTGLRTDTQYF.

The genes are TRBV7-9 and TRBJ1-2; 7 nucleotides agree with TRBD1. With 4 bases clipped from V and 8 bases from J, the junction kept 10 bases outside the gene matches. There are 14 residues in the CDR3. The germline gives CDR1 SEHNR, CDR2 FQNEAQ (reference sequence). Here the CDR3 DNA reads TGTGCCAGCAGCTCTCCCGGGACAGACGGGGGCTACACCTTC. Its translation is CASSSPGTDGGYTF. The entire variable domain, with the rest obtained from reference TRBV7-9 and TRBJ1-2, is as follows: DTGVSQNPRHKITKRGQNVTFRCDPISEHNRLYWYRQTLGQGPEFLTYFQNEAQLEKSRLLSDRFSAERPKGSFSTLEIQRTEQGDSAMYLCASSSPGTDGGYTFGSGTRLTVV.

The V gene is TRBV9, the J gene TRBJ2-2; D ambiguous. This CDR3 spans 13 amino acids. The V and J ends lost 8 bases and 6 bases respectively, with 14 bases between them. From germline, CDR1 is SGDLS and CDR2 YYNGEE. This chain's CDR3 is CASEPPLAGELFF. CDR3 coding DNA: TGTGCCAGTGAACCCCCACTGGCCGGGGAGCTGTTTTTT.

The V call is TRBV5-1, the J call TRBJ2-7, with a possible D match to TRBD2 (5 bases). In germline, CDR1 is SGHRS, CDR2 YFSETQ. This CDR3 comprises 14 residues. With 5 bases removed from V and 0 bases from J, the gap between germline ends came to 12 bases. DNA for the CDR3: TGCGCCAGCAGTTTCCTGGGGAGCTCCTACGAGCAGTACTTC. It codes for CASSFLGSSYEQYF. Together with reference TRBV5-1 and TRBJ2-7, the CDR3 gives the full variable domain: KAGVTQTPRYLIKTRGQQVTLSCSPISGHRSVSWYQQTPGQGLQFLFEYFSETQRNKGNFPGRFSGRQFSNSRSEMNVSTLELGDSALYLCASSFLGSSYEQYFGPGTRLTVT.

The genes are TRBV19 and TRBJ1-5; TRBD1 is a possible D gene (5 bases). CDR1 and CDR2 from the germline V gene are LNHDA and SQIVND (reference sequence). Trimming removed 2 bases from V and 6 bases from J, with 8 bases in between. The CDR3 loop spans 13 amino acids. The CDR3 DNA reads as TGTGCCAGTAGTATACAGGGCGGTCAGCCCCAGCATTTT. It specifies CASSIQGGQPQHF.

For the CDR3, the DNA is TGTGCCAGCAGCCTAGGGCAGCGGGAGGAAGAGACCCAGTACTTC. Amino acids: CASSLGQREEETQYF. J is TRBJ2-5 and V is TRBV5-6; 9 bases fit TRBD2. CDR1 is SGHDT, CDR2 YYEEEE, per germline. V was clipped by 4 bases and J by 3 bases; unmatched bases: 7. The CDR3 loop spans 15 amino acids.

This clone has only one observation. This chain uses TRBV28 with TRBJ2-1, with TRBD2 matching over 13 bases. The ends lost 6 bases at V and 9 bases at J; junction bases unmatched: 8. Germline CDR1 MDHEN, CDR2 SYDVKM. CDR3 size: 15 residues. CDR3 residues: CASSSLAGGPIEQFF. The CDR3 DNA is TGTGCCAGCAGCTCACTAGCGGGAGGGCCTATTGAGCAGTTCTTC. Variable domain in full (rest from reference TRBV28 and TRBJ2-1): DVKVTQSSRYLVKRTGEKVFLECVQDMDHENMFWYRQDPGLGLRLIYFSYDVKMKEKGDIPEGYSVSREKKERFSLILESASTNQTSMYLCASSSLAGGPIEQFFGPGTRLTVL.

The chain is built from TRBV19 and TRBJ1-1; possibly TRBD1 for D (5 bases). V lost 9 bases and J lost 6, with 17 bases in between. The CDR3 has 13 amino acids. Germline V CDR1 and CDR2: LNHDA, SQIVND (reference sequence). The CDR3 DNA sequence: TGTGCCAGCTCTTACCCCCAGGGCGCTGAAGCTTTCTTT. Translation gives CASSYPQGAEAFF.

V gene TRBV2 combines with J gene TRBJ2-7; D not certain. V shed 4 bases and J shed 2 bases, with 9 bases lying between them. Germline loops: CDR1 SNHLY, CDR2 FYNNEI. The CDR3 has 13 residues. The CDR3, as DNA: TGTGCCAGCAGTGGCAGTACACCCTACGAGCAGTACTTC. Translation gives CASSGSTPYEQYF.

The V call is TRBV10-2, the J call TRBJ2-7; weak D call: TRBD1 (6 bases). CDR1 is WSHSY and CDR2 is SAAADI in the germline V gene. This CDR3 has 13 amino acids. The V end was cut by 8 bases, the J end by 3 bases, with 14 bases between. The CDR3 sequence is CASSRDTHYEQYF. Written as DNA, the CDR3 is TGCGCCAGCTCCCGGGACACACACTACGAGCAGTACTTC.

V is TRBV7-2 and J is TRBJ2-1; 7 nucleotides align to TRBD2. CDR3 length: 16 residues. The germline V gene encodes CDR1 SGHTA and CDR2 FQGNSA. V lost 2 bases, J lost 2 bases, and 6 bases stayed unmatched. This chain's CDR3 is CASSLQSGNPYNEQFF. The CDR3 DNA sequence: TGTGCCAGCAGCTTACAAAGCGGGAACCCCTACAATGAGCAGTTCTTC.

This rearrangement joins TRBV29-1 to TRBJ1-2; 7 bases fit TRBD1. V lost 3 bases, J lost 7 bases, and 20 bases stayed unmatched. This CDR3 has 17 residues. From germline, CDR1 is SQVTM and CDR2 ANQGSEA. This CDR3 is CSVDETLTQGGWGGYTF. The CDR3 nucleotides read TGCAGCGTTGACGAGACTTTAACTCAGGGGGGTTGGGGTGGCTACACCTTC.

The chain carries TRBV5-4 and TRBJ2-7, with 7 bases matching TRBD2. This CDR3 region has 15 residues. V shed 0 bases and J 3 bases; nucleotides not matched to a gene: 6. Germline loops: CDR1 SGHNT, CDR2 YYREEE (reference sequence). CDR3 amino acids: CASSLDLQRDYEQYF. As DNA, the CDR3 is TGTGCCAGCAGCTTGGATCTCCAGCGGGACTACGAGCAGTACTTC.

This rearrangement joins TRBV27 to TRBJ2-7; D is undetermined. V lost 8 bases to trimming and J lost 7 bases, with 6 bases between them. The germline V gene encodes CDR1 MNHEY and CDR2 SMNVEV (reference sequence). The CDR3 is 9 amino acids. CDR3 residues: CASGREQYF. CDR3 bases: TGTGCCAGCGGCCGAGAGCAGTACTTC.

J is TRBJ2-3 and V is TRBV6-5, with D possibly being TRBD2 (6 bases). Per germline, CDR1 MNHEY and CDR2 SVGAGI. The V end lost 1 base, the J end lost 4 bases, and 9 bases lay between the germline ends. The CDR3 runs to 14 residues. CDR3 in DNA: TGTGCCAGCAGTTACTTAGGGACTCCAGATACGCAGTATTTT. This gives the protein CASSYLGTPDTQYF.

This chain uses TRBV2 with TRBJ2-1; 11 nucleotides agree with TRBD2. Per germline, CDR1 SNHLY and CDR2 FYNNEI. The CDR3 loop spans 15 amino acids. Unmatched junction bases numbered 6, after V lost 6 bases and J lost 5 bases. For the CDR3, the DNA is TGTGCCAGCAGATGGACTAGCGGGCGAGACAATGAGCAGTTCTTC. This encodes CASRWTSGRDNEQFF.